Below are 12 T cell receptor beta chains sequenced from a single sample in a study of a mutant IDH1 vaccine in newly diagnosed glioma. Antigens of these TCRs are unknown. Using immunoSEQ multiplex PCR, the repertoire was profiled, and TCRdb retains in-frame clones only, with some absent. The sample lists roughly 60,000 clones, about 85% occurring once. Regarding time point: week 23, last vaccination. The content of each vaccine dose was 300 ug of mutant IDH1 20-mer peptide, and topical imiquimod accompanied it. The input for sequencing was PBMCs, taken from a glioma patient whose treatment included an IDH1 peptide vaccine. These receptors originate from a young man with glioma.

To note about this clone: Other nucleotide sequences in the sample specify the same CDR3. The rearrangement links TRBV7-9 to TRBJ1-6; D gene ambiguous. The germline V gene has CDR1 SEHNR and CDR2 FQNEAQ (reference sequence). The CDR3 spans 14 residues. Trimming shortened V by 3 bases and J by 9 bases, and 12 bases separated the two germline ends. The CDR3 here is CASSFPGARSPLHF. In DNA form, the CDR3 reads TGTGCCAGCAGCTTCCCAGGAGCGCGTTCACCCCTCCACTTT.

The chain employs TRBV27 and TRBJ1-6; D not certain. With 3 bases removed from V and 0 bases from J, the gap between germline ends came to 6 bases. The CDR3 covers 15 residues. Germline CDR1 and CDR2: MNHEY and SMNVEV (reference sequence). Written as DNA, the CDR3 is TGTGCCAGCAGTTTTGAGAGCTCCTATAATTCACCCCTCCACTTT. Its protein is CASSFESSYNSPLHF.

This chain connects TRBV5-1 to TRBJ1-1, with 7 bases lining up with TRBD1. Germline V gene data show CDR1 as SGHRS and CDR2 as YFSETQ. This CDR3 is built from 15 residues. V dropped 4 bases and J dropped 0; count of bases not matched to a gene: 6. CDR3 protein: CASSRVQGLNTEAFF. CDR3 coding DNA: TGCGCCAGCAGCCGGGTACAGGGGTTGAACACTGAAGCTTTCTTT.

The CDR3 is CASSYGQITNYGYTF. DNA of the CDR3: TGTGCCAGCAGCTATGGACAGATCACTAACTATGGCTACACCTTC. This sequence joins TRBV7-9 and TRBJ1-2; D is perhaps TRBD1 (6 bases). The length of the CDR3 is 15 residues. Germline CDR1 reads SEHNR; CDR2 reads FQNEAQ (reference sequence). The V and J ends lost 4 bases and 0 bases respectively, with 12 bases between them.

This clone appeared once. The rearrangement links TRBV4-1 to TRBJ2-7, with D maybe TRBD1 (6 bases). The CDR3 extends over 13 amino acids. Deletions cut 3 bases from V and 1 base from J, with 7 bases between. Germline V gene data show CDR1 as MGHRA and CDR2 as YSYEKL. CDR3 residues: CASSHTGSYEQYF. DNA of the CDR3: TGCGCCAGCAGCCACACAGGGTCCTACGAGCAGTACTTC.

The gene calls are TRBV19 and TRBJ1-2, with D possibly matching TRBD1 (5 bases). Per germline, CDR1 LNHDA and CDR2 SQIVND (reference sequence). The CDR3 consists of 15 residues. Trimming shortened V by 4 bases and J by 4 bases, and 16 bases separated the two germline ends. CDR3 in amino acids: CASSTVGGSGYGYTF. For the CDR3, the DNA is TGTGCCAGTAGTACTGTGGGGGGTTCGGGCTATGGCTACACCTTC. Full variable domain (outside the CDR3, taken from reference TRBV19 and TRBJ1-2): DGGITQSPKYLFRKEGQNVTLSCEQNLNHDAMYWYRQDPGQGLRLIYYSQIVNDFQKGDIAEGYSVSREKKESFPLTVTSAQKNPTAFYLCASSTVGGSGYGYTFGSGTRLTVV.

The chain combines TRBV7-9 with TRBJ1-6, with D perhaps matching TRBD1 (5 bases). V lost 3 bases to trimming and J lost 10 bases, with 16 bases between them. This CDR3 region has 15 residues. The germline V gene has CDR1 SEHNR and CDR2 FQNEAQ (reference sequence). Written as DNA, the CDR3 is TGTGCCAGCAGCTTCAATCAGGGAGTACGGTCACCCCTCCACTTT. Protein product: CASSFNQGVRSPLHF.

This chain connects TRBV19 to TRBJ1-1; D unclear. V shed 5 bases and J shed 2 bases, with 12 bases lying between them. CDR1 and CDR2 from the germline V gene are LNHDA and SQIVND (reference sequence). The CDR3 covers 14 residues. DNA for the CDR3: TGTGCCAGTAGTCCACAGATCACCAACACTGAAGCTTTCTTT. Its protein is CASSPQITNTEAFF. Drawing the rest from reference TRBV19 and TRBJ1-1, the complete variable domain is DGGITQSPKYLFRKEGQNVTLSCEQNLNHDAMYWYRQDPGQGLRLIYYSQIVNDFQKGDIAEGYSVSREKKESFPLTVTSAQKNPTAFYLCASSPQITNTEAFFGQGTRLTVV.

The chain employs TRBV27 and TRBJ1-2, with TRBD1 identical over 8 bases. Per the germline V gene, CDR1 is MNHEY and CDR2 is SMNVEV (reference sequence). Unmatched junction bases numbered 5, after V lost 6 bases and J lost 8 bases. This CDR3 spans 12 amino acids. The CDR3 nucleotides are TGTGCCAGCAGAAGGACAGGGCAGGGCTACACCTTC. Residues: CASRRTGQGYTF.

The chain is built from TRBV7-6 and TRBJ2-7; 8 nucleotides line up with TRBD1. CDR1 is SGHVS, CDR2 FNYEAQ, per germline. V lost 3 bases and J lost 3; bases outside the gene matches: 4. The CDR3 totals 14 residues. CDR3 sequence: CASSLEQGVYEQYF. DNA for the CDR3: TGTGCCAGCAGCTTGGAACAGGGGGTCTACGAGCAGTACTTC. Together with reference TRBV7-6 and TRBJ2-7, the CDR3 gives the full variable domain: GAGVSQSPRYKVTKRGQDVALRCDPISGHVSLYWYRQALGQGPEFLTYFNYEAQQDKSGLPNDRFSAERPEGSISTLTIQRTEQRDSAMYRCASSLEQGVYEQYFGPGTRLTVT.

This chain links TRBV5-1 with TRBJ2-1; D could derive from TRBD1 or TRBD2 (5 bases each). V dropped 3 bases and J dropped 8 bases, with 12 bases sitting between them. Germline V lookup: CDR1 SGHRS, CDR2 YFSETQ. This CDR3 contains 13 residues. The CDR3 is CASSWDGSDEQFF. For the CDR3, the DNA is TGCGCCAGCAGCTGGGACGGGTCGGATGAGCAGTTCTTC.

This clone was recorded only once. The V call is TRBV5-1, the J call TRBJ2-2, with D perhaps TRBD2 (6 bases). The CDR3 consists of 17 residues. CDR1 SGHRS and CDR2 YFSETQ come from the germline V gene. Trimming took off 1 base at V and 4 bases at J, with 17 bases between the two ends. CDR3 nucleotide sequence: TGCGCCAGCAGCTTGAAGGCGTCGGGGGTGGGCACCGGGGAGCTGTTTTTT. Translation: CASSLKASGVGTGELFF.